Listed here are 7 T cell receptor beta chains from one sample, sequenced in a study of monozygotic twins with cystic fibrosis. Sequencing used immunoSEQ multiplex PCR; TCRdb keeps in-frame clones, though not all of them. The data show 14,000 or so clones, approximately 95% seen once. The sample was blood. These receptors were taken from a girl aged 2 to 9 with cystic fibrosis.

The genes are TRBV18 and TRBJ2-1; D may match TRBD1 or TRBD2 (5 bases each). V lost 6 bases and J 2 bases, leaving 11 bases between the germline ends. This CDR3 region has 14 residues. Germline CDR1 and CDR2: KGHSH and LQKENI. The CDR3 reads CASSGVQTYNEQFF. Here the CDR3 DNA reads TGTGCCAGCTCGGGGGTGCAGACCTACAATGAGCAGTTCTTC. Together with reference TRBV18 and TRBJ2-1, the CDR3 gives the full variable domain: NAGVMQNPRHLVRRRGQEARLRCSPMKGHSHVYWYRQLPEEGLKFMVYLQKENIIDESGMPKERFSAEFPKEGPSILRIQQVVRGDSAAYFCASSGVQTYNEQFFGPGTRLTVL.

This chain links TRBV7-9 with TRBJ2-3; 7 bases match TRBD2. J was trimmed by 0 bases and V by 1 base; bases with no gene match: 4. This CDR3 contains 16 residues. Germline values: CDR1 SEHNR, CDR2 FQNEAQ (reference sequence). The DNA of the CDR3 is TGTGCCAGCAGCTTAGGGGACTATCCTAGCACAGATACGCAGTATTTT. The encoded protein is CASSLGDYPSTDTQYF.

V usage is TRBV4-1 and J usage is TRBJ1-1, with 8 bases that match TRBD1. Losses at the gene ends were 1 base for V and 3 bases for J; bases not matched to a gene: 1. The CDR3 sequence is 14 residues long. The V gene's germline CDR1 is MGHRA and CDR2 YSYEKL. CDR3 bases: TGCGCCAGCAGCCAAGGACAGGGGCACACTGAAGCTTTCTTT. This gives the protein CASSQGQGHTEAFF.

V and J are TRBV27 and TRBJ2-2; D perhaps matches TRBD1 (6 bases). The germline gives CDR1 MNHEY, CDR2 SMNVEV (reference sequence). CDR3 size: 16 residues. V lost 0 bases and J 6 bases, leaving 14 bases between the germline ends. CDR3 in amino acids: CASSLSGRGTAGELFF. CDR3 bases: TGTGCCAGCAGTTTATCGGGCAGGGGAACAGCCGGGGAGCTGTTTTTT.

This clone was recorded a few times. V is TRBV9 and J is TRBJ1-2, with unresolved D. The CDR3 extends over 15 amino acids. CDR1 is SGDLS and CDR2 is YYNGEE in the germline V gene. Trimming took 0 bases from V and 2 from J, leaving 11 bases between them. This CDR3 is CASSVAAEGNYGYTF. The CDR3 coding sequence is TGTGCCAGCAGCGTAGCTGCGGAAGGGAACTATGGCTACACCTTC.

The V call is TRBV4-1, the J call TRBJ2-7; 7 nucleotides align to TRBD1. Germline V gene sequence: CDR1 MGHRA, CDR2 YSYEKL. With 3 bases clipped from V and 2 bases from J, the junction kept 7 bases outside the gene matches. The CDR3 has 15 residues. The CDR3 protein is CASSQLTGTAYEQYF. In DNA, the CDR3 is TGCGCCAGCAGCCAGCTCACCGGGACAGCCTACGAGCAGTACTTC.

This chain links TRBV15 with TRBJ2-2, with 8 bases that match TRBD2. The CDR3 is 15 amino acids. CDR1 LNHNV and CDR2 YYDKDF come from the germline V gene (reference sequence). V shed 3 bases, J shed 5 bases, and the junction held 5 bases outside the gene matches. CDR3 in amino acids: CATSRVPGGTGELFF. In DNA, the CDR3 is TGTGCCACCAGCAGGGTACCGGGAGGGACCGGGGAGCTGTTTTTT. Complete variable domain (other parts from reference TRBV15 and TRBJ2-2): DAMVIQNPRYQVTQFGKPVTLSCSQTLNHNVMYWYQQKSSQAPKLLFHYYDKDFNNEADTPDNFQSRRPNTSFCFLDIRSPGLGDTAMYLCATSRVPGGTGELFFGEGSRLTVL.